This T cell receptor (beta chain) was obtained from a study of cytomegalovirus exposure and HLA in healthy donors. The CDR3 totals 16 residues. Germline CDR1 reads SGHVS; CDR2 reads FNYEAQ. Germline trimming cut 0 bases from V and 1 base from J; bases unmatched to any gene: 6. Here immunoSEQ multiplex PCR was the method, and the copy in TCRdb shows in-frame clones only, minus some. The table lists about 250,000 clones, about 90% of them singletons. The sequencing input was PBMCs. The genes are TRBV7-6 and TRBJ2-7, with 7 bases lining up with TRBD2. The source of this sequence is a young man in good health and CMV-seropositive. The CDR3: CASSLAAGEVSYEQYF. CDR3 bases: TGTGCCAGCAGCTTAGCGGCGGGAGAGGTATCCTACGAGCAGTACTTC.